The 25 T cell receptor beta chains below all came from one sample that was sequenced in a study of T cells in Graves' hyperthyroidism and ophthalmopathy (dated by TCRdb to between 2019 and 2020). Library method: multiplex PCR. TCRdb lists the instrument as Illumina HiSeq 2000. TCR beta CDR3 regions were amplified from RNA transcripts. The TCR CDR3 was subjected to a first round of RT-PCR using the HTBI primer set and the Qiagen OneStep RT-PCR kit. TCRdb redid the processing of the public reads, applying fastp at Q25 and MiXCR, and retained in-frame beta chains. Each CDR3 protein appears once, grouped with its most common genes and DNA. The sample includes a few hundred thousand distinct CDR3 sequences, with 19% observed a single time. Around 3.4% of the sample is held by the ten biggest clonotypes. Source material: blood. The source of these receptors is a woman aged 18 to 35 with Graves' hyperthyroidism.

This clonotype has just one count. This could be a read error, since a much larger clone is one nucleotide away. In this CDR3 the conserved last residue, phenylalanine or tryptophan, is missing, so a read error is likely. This sequence joins TRBV7-2 and TRBJ2-2; TRBD2 might be the D (6 bases). The CDR3 length is 13 residues. The V and J ends lost 0 bases and 8 bases respectively, with 7 bases between them. The germline gives CDR1 SGHTA, CDR2 FQGNSA. CDR3 coding DNA: TGTGCCAGCAGCTTAGCGCGGGGAGGGGAGCTGTTTGTT. It translates to CASSLARGGELFV.

At least ten counts were recorded for this clonotype. The V gene is TRBV12-3 or TRBV12-4, the J gene TRBJ2-7; possible D gene TRBD2, 5 bases. Trimming cost V 7 bases and J 2 bases, with 18 bases left between them. The length of the CDR3 is 15 residues. The CDR3 DNA reads as TGTGCCAGCAACCCCTCCCGCGGGTGGCCCTACGAGCAGTACTTC. This encodes CASNPSRGWPYEQYF.

This clonotype was picked up many times. The chain joins TRBV3-1 to TRBJ1-2; TRBD1 might be the D (6 bases). The CDR3 consists of 16 residues. The germline gives CDR1 LGHDT, CDR2 YNNKEL (reference sequence). Trimming removed 4 bases from V and 1 base from J, with 16 bases in between. This chain's CDR3 is CASSRPGTLFNYGYTF. CDR3 sequence (DNA): TGTGCCAGCAGCCGACCCGGGACACTATTTAACTATGGCTACACCTTC.

This clonotype was seen at least ten times. The chain joins TRBV2 to TRBJ2-7, with 9 bases fitting TRBD2. The germline gives CDR1 SNHLY, CDR2 FYNNEI. CDR3 size: 17 residues. The junction had 11 bases not matched to a gene; V was cut back by 3 bases and J by 2 bases. CDR3 bases: TGTGCCAGCAGTGATATATCCGGGACTAGCCAAACCTACGAGCAGTACTTC. Translating it yields CASSDISGTSQTYEQYF.

This clonotype was found many times. V usage is TRBV7-2 and J usage is TRBJ2-7; 7 bases map to TRBD1. The CDR3 runs to 14 residues. V was pared by 3 bases and J by 6 bases, with 8 bases of the junction left unmatched. Looked up from germline, CDR1 is SGHTA and CDR2 is FQGNSA. DNA of the CDR3: TGTGCCAGCAGCTTTATCGACAGGGTTGCCGAGCAGTACTTC. Its translation is CASSFIDRVAEQYF.

This clonotype was picked up many times. V usage is TRBV12-3 or TRBV12-4 and J usage is TRBJ2-7, with D unclear. The CDR3 extends over 12 amino acids. V lost 6 bases, J lost 2 bases, and 8 bases lay in between. The CDR3 DNA reads as TGTGCCAGCAGCAAAGGACCCTACGAGCAGTACTTC. Translation gives CASSKGPYEQYF.

This clonotype has at least ten counts. V usage is TRBV2 and J usage is TRBJ1-1, with 9 bases fitting TRBD1. This CDR3 comprises 15 residues. Looked up from germline, CDR1 is SNHLY and CDR2 is FYNNEI. The ends lost 7 bases at V and 1 base at J; junction bases unmatched: 7. The CDR3, as DNA: TGTGCCAGCATTGGGGACAGGGCTTCGAACACTGAAGCTTTCTTT. Its protein is CASIGDRASNTEAFF.

This clonotype was counted only a few times. The chain has TRBV18 and TRBJ2-7, with D possibly matching TRBD2 (6 bases). Germline-derived CDR1 and CDR2 are KGHSH and LQKENI. The CDR3 runs 15 residues. Trimming left V 4 bases short and J 2 bases short, with 15 bases between. The CDR3 sequence is CASSQTRGNPYEQYF. The CDR3 nucleotides read TGTGCCAGCTCACAAACCCGGGGGAATCCCTACGAGCAGTACTTC. Looking up the rest from reference TRBV18 and TRBJ2-7 gives the full variable domain: NAGVMQNPRHLVRRRGQEARLRCSPMKGHSHVYWYRQLPEEGLKFMVYLQKENIIDESGMPKERFSAEFPKEGPSILRIQQVVRGDSAAYFCASSQTRGNPYEQYFGPGTRLTVT.

Ten or more counts support this clonotype. This chain joins TRBV6-5 and TRBJ1-3; no definite D call. The V end was cut by 4 bases, the J end by 0 bases, with 7 bases between. Germline V CDR1 and CDR2: MNHEY, SVGAGI. This CDR3 spans 14 amino acids. In nucleotides, the CDR3 is TGTGCCAGCAGTTCGACCGACTCTGGAAACACCATATATTTT. This encodes CASSSTDSGNTIYF.

This clonotype has a count of ten or more. The chain joins TRBV3-1 to TRBJ1-1; no firm D call. The CDR3 totals 14 residues. The V and J ends lost 1 base and 1 base respectively, with 7 bases between them. Per the germline V gene, CDR1 is LGHDT and CDR2 is YNNKEL (reference sequence). The CDR3 loop is CASSQGRKNTEAFF. The CDR3 region has the DNA TGTGCCAGCAGCCAAGGCAGGAAGAACACTGAAGCTTTCTTT.

This clonotype was observed a few times. The rearrangement joins TRBV6-1 to TRBJ2-7; 8 bases agree with TRBD2. V lost 4 bases, J lost 3 bases, and 5 bases stayed unmatched. Germline assignment: CDR1 MNHNS and CDR2 SASEGT. The CDR3 is made up of 14 amino acids. The DNA for the CDR3 is TGTGCCAGCAGTGCGGCGAGCGGGGGCTACGAGCAGTACTTC. Its protein is CASSAASGGYEQYF.

The CDR3 loop is CASSGLGQGGPGNTIYF. DNA for the CDR3: TGTGCCAGCAGCGGGCTGGGACAGGGGGGACCTGGAAACACCATATATTTT. The chain recombines TRBV9 with TRBJ1-3; 11 bases line up with TRBD1. Germline V CDR1 and CDR2: SGDLS, YYNGEE. Trimming removed 3 bases from V and 2 bases from J; junction bases left unmatched: 7. This CDR3 spans 17 amino acids.

This clonotype was detected many times. J is TRBJ2-2 and V is TRBV9; D gene uncertain. Germline CDR1 SGDLS, CDR2 YYNGEE. CDR3 size: 17 residues. V was cut by 3 bases and J by 9 bases, with 24 bases left in between. CDR3 sequence: CASSETFGRSHIRELFF. CDR3 coding DNA: TGTGCCAGCAGCGAGACCTTCGGACGCTCGCATATAAGGGAGCTGTTTTTT.

On this clonotype itself: A much larger clone lies a single base off, so this may be a read error. This chain links TRBV27 with TRBJ1-2; D may be TRBD1 (6 bases). Germline CDR1 MNHEY, CDR2 SMNVEV (reference sequence). The CDR3 extends over 13 amino acids. CDR3 in DNA: TGTACCAGCAGTTTATATCAGGGGATCGGCTACACCTTC. It is translated as CTSSLYQGIGYTF.

This clonotype showed up many times. This chain uses TRBV12-3 or TRBV12-4 with TRBJ1-5; unclear D gene. This CDR3 is built from 15 residues. With 3 bases removed from V and 7 bases from J, the gap between germline ends came to 16 bases. The CDR3, as DNA: TGTGCCAGCAGTTTTAAAGGCACCCTGGGCCAGCCCCAGCATTTT. Its protein product is CASSFKGTLGQPQHF.

At least ten counts were recorded for this clonotype. The CDR3 sequence is CSARDRGPSNYGYTF. Here the CDR3 DNA reads TGCAGTGCTAGAGACAGGGGGCCTTCTAACTATGGCTACACCTTC. The J gene is TRBJ1-2, the V gene TRBV20-1; 8 nucleotides line up with TRBD1. V lost 0 bases to trimming and J lost 0 bases; unmatched junction nucleotides: 3. CDR1 is DFQATT, CDR2 SNEGSKA, per germline (reference sequence). The CDR3 spans 15 residues.

The sample holds many counts of this clonotype. V usage is TRBV12-3 or TRBV12-4 and J usage is TRBJ2-2; no definite D call. The CDR3 is 17 residues long. V lost 4 bases and J lost 2, with 17 bases in between. The CDR3 protein is CASSSRGYYSNTGELFF. For the CDR3, the DNA is TGTGCCAGCAGTTCCCGCGGATATTACTCCAACACCGGGGAGCTGTTTTTT.

This clonotype appeared many times. The V gene is TRBV4-1, the J gene TRBJ1-2; tentative D call: TRBD1 (6 bases). This CDR3 has 14 amino acids. Trimming took off 2 bases at V and 4 bases at J, with 11 bases between the two ends. Germline V gene lookup returns CDR1 MGHRA and CDR2 YSYEKL. The CDR3 DNA is TGCGCCAGCAGCCAAATACAGGGAGGCTATGGCTACACCTTC. This encodes CASSQIQGGYGYTF.

In its sample, this clonotype was seen many times. The genes are TRBV19 and TRBJ1-1; D is possibly TRBD1 (5 bases). The germline gives CDR1 LNHDA, CDR2 SQIVND (reference sequence). V was shortened by 8 bases and J by 0 bases, with 7 bases between the two germline ends. CDR3 length: 12 residues. DNA for the CDR3: TGTGCCAGTTGGGGCCTGAACACTGAAGCTTTCTTT. This translates into CASWGLNTEAFF.

The rearrangement uses TRBV4-1 and TRBJ2-7; TRBD2 agrees at 8 bases. Trimming took 1 base from V and 3 from J; bases not matched to a gene: 8. In germline, CDR1 is MGHRA, CDR2 YSYEKL. This CDR3 has 16 amino acids. The CDR3 reads CASSQGISGAIYEQYF. The CDR3 bases are TGCGCCAGCAGCCAAGGCATTAGCGGGGCCATCTACGAGCAGTACTTC.

This clonotype was observed many times. The V gene is TRBV29-1, the J gene TRBJ2-7; 11 bases are a match to TRBD1. Germline CDR1 and CDR2: SQVTM and ANQGSEA. V lost 3 bases and J lost 3; bases outside the gene matches: 13. CDR3 size: 17 residues. The chain's CDR3 is CSVEGTGGPSLVYEQYF. DNA of the CDR3: TGCAGCGTTGAGGGGACAGGGGGGCCTTCCTTAGTCTACGAGCAGTACTTC.

The chain is built from TRBV6-1 and TRBJ1-5; D may be TRBD1 (6 bases). The CDR3 loop spans 14 amino acids. Germline lookup yields CDR1 MNHNS and CDR2 SASEGT. V dropped 7 bases and J dropped 6 bases, with 16 bases sitting between them. CDR3 sequence reads: CASMPTGGVQPQHF. In nucleotides, the CDR3 is TGTGCCAGCATGCCGACTGGGGGCGTTCAGCCCCAGCATTTT.

This clonotype ranks as medium-sized (0.01 to 0.1%). The rearrangement joins TRBV11-1 to TRBJ2-7; weak D call: TRBD2 (6 bases). CDR1 is SGHAT, CDR2 FQDESV, per germline (reference sequence). The length of the CDR3 is 13 residues. V gave up 1 base and J gave up 5 bases, with 9 bases separating them. The CDR3 loop reads CASSLEAGHEQYF. CDR3 nucleotide sequence: TGTGCCAGCAGCTTAGAAGCGGGCCACGAGCAGTACTTC.

This clonotype occurred a few times. A read error is possible here, since a much larger clone lies one base away. The chain is built from TRBV5-1 and TRBJ2-7, with 8 bases lining up with TRBD2. Germline V CDR1 and CDR2: SGHRS, YFSETQ. This CDR3 comprises 13 residues. For the CDR3, the DNA is TGCTCCAGCAGCTTCGGGACTAGTAACGAGCAGTACTTC. Translation gives CSSSFGTSNEQYF.

This clonotype was seen at least ten times. The gene calls are TRBV7-8 and TRBJ1-1, with a weak D call TRBD1 (6 bases). CDR3 length: 12 amino acids. V lost 6 bases and J 3 bases, leaving 8 bases between the germline ends. CDR1 is SGHVS, CDR2 FQNEAQ, per germline. The CDR3 DNA reads TGTGCCAGCAGACCAGGGGACACTGAAGCTTTCTTT. Protein: CASRPGDTEAFF.